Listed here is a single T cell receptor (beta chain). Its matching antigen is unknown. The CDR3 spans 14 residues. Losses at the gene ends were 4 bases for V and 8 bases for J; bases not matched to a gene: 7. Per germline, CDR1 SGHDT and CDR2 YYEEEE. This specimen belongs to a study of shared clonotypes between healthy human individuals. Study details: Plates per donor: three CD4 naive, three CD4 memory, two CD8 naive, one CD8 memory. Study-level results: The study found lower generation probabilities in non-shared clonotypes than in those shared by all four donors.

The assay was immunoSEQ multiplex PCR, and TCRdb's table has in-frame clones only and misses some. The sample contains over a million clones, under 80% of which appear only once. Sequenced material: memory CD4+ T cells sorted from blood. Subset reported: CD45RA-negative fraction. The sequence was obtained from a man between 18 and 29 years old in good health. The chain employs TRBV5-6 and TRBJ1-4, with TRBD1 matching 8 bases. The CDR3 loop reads CASSTDRGGEKLFF. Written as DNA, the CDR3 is TGTGCCAGCAGCACCGACAGGGGTGGCGAAAAACTGTTTTTT.